A selection of T cell receptor beta chains follows, all from one sample in a study of vaccination and CD4 T cells after COVID-19. TCRdb re-called the PCR reads with MiXCR, one entry per CDR3 protein. The sample yields around 19,000 distinct CDR3 sequences, about 45% seen once. Their recognized antigens are unknown. Specimen: CD4+ T cells from blood, cultured in vitro. The source of these receptors is a human donor who had recovered from COVID-19. CDR3s include the opening cysteine and the closing phenylalanine or tryptophan. A D gene is named only where the DNA matches it firmly.

CSFTGTGYGYTF	-	12	TRBV29-1
CASSTYLGGYTF	-	12	TRBV6-2/TRBV6-3
CSVGSGPSSYNEQFF	TRBD2	15	TRBV20-1
CASSLAGGRRGPDGYTF	TRBD1	17	TRBV7-2
CASSVGAGGVGETQYF	TRBD1	16	TRBV9
CASSYTPVGLAGEGNEQFF	TRBD2	19	TRBV6-2/TRBV6-3
CASSYRATSSYNEQFF	-	16	TRBV6-5
CASSEAGRSKETQYF	-	15	TRBV6-1
CAGIARDPGYTF	-	12	TRBV11-3
CASSPGSRETQYF	-	13	TRBV7-2
CASSLRLAGGYAQDTQYF	TRBD2	18	TRBV12-3/TRBV12-4
CASSFWETQETQYF	-	14	TRBV7-6
CSTNWGTDTQYF	-	12	TRBV29-1
CASRLLGSSYNEQFF	-	15	TRBV7-9
CASSEVGWETQYF	-	13	TRBV6-1
CSASPRDRAPGELFF	TRBD1	15	TRBV20-1
CASSSGLAGRGEGPFF	TRBD2	16	TRBV11-3
CASSPTGATNTGELFF	TRBD1	16	TRBV7-3
CASSFQQGSYTF	-	12	TRBV6-5
CSVEKGAETQYF	-	12	TRBV29-1
CASSLALRTSGRRDEQYF	TRBD2	18	TRBV12-3/TRBV12-4
CASGGTAYEQYF	-	12	TRBV28
CASSPLGNTEAFF	-	13	TRBV7-9
CSARDFRRGAEGEQFF	-	16	TRBV20-1
CSARKYTEAFF	-	11	TRBV20-1
CASSGTGGIRYTF	TRBD1	13	TRBV12-3/TRBV12-4
CASRVSGGAGNEQFF	TRBD2	15	TRBV3-1
CATSDSFRAGETQYF	-	15	TRBV24-1
CASSLMTASGNTIYF	-	15	TRBV19
CASGPLGGGYGYTF	-	14	TRBV12-3/TRBV12-4
CASRRGTDSPLHF	TRBD1	13	TRBV25-1
CASSQGQGRSSYEQYF	TRBD1	16	TRBV6-1
CASSLGPGQYF	-	11	TRBV7-9
CATISSGSSTQYF	-	13	TRBV6-1
CASSPRLAGVLSYNEQFF	TRBD2	18	TRBV27
CASLPTARGIGGNTIYF	-	17	TRBV28
CASSLWGAYGYTF	-	13	TRBV7-3